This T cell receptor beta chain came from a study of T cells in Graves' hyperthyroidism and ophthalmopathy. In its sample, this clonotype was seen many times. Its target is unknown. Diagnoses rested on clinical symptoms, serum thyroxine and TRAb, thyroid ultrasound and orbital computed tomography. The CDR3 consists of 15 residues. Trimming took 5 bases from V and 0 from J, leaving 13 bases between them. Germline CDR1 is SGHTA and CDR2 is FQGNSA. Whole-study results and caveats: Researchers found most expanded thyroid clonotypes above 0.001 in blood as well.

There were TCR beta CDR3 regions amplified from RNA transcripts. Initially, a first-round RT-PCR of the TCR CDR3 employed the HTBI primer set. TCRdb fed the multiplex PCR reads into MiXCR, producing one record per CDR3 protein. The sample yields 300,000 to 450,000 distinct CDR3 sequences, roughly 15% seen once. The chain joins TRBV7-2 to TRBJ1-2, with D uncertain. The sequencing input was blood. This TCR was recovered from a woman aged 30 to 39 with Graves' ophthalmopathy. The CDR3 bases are TGTGCCAGCAGCCCGAGCCGGATTACTAACTATGGCTACACCTTC. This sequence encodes CASSPSRITNYGYTF.